The 14 T cell receptor beta chains in this list originate from one sample, sequenced in a study of blood T cells in healthy people across ages. The second PCR ran about 6 to 12 cycles with a sample-barcoded 5' primer and J-beta primers. Each CDR3 protein is one row after TCRdb ran MiXCR on the 5' RACE reads. The sample lists about 1 million distinct CDR3 sequences, 20% to 25% occurring once. The sample was also linked to a second study, of T cells of mothers and their children.

Sequences were obtained from blood. The receptors stem from a girl between 2 and 10 years old in good health.

This clonotype showed up just a few times. The gene calls are TRBV12-3 or TRBV12-4 and TRBJ2-7; D gene ambiguous. Trimming pared 4 bases from V and 4 bases from J, leaving 17 bases between. This CDR3 has 15 residues. This chain's CDR3 is CASSYLPAGEYEQYF. The DNA of the CDR3 is TGTGCCAGCAGTTATTTACCAGCAGGAGAGTACGAGCAGTACTTC.

The J gene is TRBJ2-1, the V gene TRBV29-1; 13 bases match TRBD2. The ends lost 2 bases at V and 5 bases at J; junction bases unmatched: 12. CDR3 length equals 18 residues. Germline CDR1 reads SQVTM; CDR2 reads ANQGSEA. CDR3 in amino acids: CSVEPGLAGKRGNNEQFF. For the CDR3, the DNA is TGCAGCGTTGAACCGGGACTAGCGGGGAAAAGGGGGAACAATGAGCAGTTCTTC.

The chain uses TRBV24-1 and TRBJ2-5, with D possibly called TRBD1 or TRBD2 (5 bases each). The better agreement between TRBJ2-1 and the DNA end casts doubt on the J call. The CDR3 loop spans 15 amino acids. The germline gives CDR1 KGHDR, CDR2 SFDVKD. The CDR3 spells CATSDLVKGRDEQFF. The CDR3, as DNA: TGTGCCACCAGTGATTTAGTGAAGGGGCGGGATGAGCAGTTCTTC.

The J gene is TRBJ2-1, the V gene TRBV6-6; D gene uncertain. Germline-derived CDR1 and CDR2 are MNHNY and SVGAGI (reference sequence). The V and J ends lost 3 bases and 6 bases respectively, with 6 bases between them. The CDR3 has 12 amino acids. The CDR3: CASSYITNEQFF. In DNA form, the CDR3 reads TGTGCCAGCAGTTATATTACCAATGAGCAGTTCTTC.

The V and J genes are TRBV29-1 and TRBJ2-7; 8 bases match TRBD1. This CDR3 comprises 12 residues. The trim removed 3 bases at V and 6 bases at J, leaving 4 bases unmatched. Germline-derived CDR1 and CDR2 are SQVTM and ANQGSEA. CDR3 bases: TGCAGCGTTGATCCTGGACAGGGCGAGCAGTACTTC. Protein sequence: CSVDPGQGEQYF.

The table lists this clonotype with a few counts. The chain joins TRBV12-3 or TRBV12-4 to TRBJ2-2, with D perhaps TRBD1 (5 bases). The CDR3 totals 15 residues. V was cut by 3 bases and J by 2 bases, with 10 bases left in between. The CDR3 DNA reads as TGTGCCAGCAGTTTCCAGGGTTTTAACACCGGGGAGCTGTTTTTT. This sequence encodes CASSFQGFNTGELFF.

The chain is built from TRBV12-3 or TRBV12-4 and TRBJ2-2; 8 bases match TRBD2. The CDR3 extends over 16 amino acids. The V gene end was trimmed by 6 bases and the J gene end by 7 bases; junction bases not matched to a gene: 13. CDR3 DNA sequence: TGTGCCAGCAGCGCTAGCGGGTATAGCGGTAACGGGGAGCTGTTTTTT. This gives the protein CASSASGYSGNGELFF.

The rearrangement links TRBV29-1 to TRBJ1-2; D is perhaps TRBD1 (6 bases). CDR1 and CDR2 (germline): SQVTM, ANQGSEA. This CDR3 has 11 residues. Deletions cut 4 bases from V and 8 bases from J, with 11 bases between. DNA of the CDR3: TGCAGCGTTGCCTTCGGACAGGGCTACACCTTC. Protein sequence: CSVAFGQGYTF.

Remarks on this clonotype: Compared with germline, one end of the junction differs, possibly owing to a read error. This rearrangement joins TRBV15 to TRBJ2-4; D might be TRBD2 (7 bases). Germline-derived CDR1 and CDR2 are LNHNV and YYDKDF (reference sequence). The CDR3 is 16 residues long. The CDR3 sequence: CASSRGGGTAKNIQYF. CDR3 nucleotides: TGTGCCTCCAGCAGAGGGGGGGGCACGGCCAAAAACATTCAGTACTTC.

The genes are TRBV4-1 and TRBJ2-5; no firm D call. Trimming stripped 6 bases from V and 0 bases from J, with 8 bases between. This CDR3 is built from 13 residues. Germline V CDR1 and CDR2: MGHRA, YSYEKL. The CDR3 region is CASSRSNQETQYF. CDR3 sequence (DNA): TGCGCCAGCAGTCGAAGCAACCAAGAGACCCAGTACTTC.

The chain is built from TRBV4-1 and TRBJ2-7; 10 nucleotides line up with TRBD1. The germline V gene has CDR1 MGHRA and CDR2 YSYEKL. V shed 1 base and J 6 bases; nucleotides not matched to a gene: 12. The CDR3 extends over 17 amino acids. The CDR3 loop is CASSQALRGTGEGEQYF. The CDR3 bases are TGCGCCAGCAGCCAAGCCTTACGTGGGACAGGGGAGGGCGAGCAGTACTTC.

There are a few counts of this clonotype. V is TRBV29-1 and J is TRBJ2-5, with 8 bases lining up with TRBD1. The better agreement between TRBJ2-7 and the DNA end casts doubt on the J call. The CDR3 runs to 13 residues. Per germline, CDR1 SQVTM and CDR2 ANQGSEA. CDR3 protein: CSVSGQGDDEQYF. DNA for the CDR3: TGCAGCGTTAGTGGACAGGGCGACGACGAGCAGTACTTC.

The chain employs TRBV20-1 and TRBJ1-2; unclear D gene. The CDR3 is made up of 12 amino acids. CDR1 and CDR2 from the germline V gene are DFQATT and SNEGSKA (reference sequence). V was pared by 1 base and J by 2 bases, with 5 bases between. The CDR3 region has the DNA TGCAGTGCTAGAGGATTGAACTATGGCTACACCTTC. Its translation: CSARGLNYGYTF.

The chain employs TRBV12-3 or TRBV12-4 and TRBJ1-2; perhaps TRBD1 as D (5 bases). This CDR3 spans 14 amino acids. V dropped 5 bases and J dropped 0 bases, with 10 bases sitting between them. The CDR3: CASSTRGANYGYTF. Written as DNA, the CDR3 is TGTGCCAGCAGTACGAGGGGAGCTAACTATGGCTACACCTTC.